The clone carrying this T cell receptor beta chain was detected only once. Per the study methods: For nucleated cells, counts were estimated from reference gene primer amplification. TCRdb keeps only in-frame clones here, not all; method: immunoSEQ multiplex PCR. The V and J calls and the clone size are those of that table, but D and trimming were determined from the DNA. This table has 200,000 to 250,000 clones, around 80% appearing once. This specimen comes from a study of blood T cell repertoires in COVID-19. Study summary: Acute-phase and convalescent COVID-19 samples originated in the United States, Italy and Spain. The analysed material was cDNA or gDNA that came from T cells, B-cell-depleted T cells, or PBMCs.

The ends lost 6 bases at V and 7 bases at J; junction bases unmatched: 14. Germline values: CDR1 SNHLY, CDR2 FYNNEI. The CDR3 loop spans 16 amino acids. The V and J genes are TRBV2 and TRBJ1-4; 7 nucleotides agree with TRBD1. Sequencing used peripheral blood. The receptor was derived from a woman of 80 years or more with active or convalescent COVID-19. CDR3 region: CASSQTGTARGEKLFF. The CDR3 DNA sequence: TGTGCCAGCAGCCAAACCGGGACAGCAAGGGGTGAAAAACTGTTTTTT.